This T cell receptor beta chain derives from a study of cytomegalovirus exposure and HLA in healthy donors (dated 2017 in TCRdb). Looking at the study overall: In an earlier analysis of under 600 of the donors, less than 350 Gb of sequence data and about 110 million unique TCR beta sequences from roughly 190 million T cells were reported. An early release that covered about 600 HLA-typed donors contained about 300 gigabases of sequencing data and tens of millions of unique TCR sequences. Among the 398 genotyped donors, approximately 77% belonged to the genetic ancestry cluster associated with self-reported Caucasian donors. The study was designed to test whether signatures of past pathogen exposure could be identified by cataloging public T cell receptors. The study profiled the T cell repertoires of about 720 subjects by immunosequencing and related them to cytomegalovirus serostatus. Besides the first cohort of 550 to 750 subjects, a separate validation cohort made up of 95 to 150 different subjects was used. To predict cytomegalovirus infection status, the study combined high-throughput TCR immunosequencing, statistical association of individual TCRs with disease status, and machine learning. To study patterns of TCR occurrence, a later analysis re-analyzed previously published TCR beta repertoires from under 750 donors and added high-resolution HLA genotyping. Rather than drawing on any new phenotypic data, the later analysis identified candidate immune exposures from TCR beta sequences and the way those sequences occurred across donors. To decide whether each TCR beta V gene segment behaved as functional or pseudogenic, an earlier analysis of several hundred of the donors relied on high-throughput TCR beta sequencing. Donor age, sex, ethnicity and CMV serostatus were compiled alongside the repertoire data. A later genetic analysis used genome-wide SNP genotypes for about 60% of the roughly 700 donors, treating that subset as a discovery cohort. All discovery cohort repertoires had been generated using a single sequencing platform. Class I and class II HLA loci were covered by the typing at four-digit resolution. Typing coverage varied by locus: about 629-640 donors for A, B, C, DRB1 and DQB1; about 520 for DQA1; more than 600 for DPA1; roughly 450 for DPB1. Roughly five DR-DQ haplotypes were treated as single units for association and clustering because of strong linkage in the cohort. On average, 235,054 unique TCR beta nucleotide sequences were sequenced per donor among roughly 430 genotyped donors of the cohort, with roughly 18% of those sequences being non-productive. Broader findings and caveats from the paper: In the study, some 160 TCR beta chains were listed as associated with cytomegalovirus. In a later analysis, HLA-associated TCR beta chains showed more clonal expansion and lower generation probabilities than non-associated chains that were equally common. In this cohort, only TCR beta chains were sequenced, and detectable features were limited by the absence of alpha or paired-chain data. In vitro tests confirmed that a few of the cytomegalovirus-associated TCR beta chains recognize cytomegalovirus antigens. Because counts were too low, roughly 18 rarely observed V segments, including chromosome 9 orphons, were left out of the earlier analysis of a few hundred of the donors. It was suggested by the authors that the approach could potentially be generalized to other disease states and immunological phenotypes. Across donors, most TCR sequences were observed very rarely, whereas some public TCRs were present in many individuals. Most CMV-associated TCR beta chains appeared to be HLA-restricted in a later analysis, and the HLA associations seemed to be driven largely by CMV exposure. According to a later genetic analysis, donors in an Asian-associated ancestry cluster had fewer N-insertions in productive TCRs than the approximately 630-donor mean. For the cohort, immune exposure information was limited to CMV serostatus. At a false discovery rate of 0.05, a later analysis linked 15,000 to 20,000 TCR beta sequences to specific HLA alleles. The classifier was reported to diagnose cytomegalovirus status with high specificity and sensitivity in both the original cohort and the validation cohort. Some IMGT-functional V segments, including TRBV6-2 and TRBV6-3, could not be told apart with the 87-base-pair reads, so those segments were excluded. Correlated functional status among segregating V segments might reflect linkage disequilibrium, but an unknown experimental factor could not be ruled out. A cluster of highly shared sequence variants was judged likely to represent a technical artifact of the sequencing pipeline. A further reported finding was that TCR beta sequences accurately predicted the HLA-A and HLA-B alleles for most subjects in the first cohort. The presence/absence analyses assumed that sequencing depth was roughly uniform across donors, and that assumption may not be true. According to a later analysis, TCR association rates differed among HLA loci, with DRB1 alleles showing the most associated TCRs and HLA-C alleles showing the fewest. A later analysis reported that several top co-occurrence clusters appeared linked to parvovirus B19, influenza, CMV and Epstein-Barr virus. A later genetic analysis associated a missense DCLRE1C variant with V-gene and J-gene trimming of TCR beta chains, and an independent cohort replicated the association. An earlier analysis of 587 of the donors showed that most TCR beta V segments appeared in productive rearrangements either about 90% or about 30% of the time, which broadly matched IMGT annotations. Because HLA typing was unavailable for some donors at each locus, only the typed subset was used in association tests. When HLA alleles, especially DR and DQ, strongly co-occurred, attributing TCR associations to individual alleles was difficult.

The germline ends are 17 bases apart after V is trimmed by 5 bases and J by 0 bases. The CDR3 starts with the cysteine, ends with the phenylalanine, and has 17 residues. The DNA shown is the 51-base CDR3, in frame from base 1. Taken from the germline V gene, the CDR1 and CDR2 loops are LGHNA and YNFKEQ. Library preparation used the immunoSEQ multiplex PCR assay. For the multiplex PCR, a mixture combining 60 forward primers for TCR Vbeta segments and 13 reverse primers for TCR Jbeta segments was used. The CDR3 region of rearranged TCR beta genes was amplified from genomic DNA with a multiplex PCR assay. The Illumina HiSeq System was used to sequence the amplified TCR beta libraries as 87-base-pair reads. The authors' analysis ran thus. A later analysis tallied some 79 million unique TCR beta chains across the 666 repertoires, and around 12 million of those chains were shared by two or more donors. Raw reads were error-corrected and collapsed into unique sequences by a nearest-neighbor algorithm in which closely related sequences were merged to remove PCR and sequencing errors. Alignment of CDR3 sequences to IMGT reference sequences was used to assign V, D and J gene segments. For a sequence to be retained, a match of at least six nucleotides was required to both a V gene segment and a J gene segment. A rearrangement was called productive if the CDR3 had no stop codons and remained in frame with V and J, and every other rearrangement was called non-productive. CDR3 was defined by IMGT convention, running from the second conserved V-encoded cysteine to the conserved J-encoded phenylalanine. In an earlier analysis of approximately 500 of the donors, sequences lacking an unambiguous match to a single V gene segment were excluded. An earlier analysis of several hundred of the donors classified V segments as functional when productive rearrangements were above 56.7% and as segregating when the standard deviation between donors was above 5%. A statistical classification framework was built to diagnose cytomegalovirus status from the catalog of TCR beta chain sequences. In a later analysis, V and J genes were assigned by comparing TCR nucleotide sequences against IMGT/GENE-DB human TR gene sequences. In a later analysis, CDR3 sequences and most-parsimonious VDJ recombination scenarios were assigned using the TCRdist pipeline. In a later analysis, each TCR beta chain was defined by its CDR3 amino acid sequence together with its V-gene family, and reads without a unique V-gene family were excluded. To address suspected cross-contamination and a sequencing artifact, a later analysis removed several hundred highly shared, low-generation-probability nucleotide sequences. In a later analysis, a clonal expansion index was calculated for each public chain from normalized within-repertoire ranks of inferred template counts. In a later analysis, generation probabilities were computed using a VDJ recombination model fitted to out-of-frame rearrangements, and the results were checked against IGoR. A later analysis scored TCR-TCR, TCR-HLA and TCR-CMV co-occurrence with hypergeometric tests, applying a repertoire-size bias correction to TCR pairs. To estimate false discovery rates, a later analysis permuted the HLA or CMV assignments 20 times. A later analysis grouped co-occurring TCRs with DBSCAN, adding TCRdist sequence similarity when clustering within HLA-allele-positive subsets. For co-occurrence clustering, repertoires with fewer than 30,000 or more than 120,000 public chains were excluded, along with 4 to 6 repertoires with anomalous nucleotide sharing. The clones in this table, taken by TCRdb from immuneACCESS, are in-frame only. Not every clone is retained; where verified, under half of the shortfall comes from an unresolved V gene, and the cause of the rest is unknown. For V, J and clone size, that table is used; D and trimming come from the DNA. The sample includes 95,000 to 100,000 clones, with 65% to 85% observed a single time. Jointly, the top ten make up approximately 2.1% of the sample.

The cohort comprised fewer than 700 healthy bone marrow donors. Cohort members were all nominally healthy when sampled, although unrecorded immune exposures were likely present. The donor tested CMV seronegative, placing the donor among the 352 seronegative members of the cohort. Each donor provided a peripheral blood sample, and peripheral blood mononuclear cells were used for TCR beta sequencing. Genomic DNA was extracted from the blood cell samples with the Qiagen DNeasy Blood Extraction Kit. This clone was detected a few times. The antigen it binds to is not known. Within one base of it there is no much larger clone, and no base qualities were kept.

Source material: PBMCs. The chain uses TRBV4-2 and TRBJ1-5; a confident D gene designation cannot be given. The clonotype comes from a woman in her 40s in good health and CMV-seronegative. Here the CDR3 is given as CASSLSLISNSNQPQHF. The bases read TGTGCCAGCAGCTTGAGTCTGATTAGTAATAGCAATCAGCCCCAGCATTTT.